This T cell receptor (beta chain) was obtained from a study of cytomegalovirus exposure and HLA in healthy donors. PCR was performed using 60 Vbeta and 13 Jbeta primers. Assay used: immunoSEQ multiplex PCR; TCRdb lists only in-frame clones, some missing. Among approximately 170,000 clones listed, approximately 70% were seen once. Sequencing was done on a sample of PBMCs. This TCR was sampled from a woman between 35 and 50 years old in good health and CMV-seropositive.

The DNA of the CDR3 is TGTGCCAGCAGTCGGGACAGGTACAATGAGCAGTTCTTC. Its translation is CASSRDRYNEQFF. This chain links TRBV6-6 with TRBJ2-1; TRBD1 matches at 8 bases. From germline, CDR1 is MNHNY and CDR2 SVGAGI (reference sequence). J was trimmed by 4 bases and V by 5 bases; bases with no gene match: 1. The CDR3 is 13 residues long.